This TCR beta chain was captured by sequencing in a study of T cell responses to AZD1222 COVID-19 vaccine. The study's findings and limits: Along spike, vaccine-associated CD4 TCRs were found throughout, with dominance at 160-218 and 743-854. Females made up more of the donors, who were largely white British, and clonal diversity may have come out too low. Spike-specific TCR breadth and depth rose after two AZD1222 doses.

Turning to this clone: What it binds is not known.

In germline, CDR1 is SSHAT, CDR2 FNYEAQ (reference sequence). This CDR3 is 14 amino acids long. The V gene lost 3 bases and the J gene lost 2 bases, with 10 bases spanning the gap. Sequencing was performed with immunoSEQ multiplex PCR; in TCRdb, only in-frame clones are kept and a portion is missing. This table holds 130,000 to 150,000 clones, 82% found once. The chain recombines TRBV7-7 with TRBJ2-5; D may be TRBD1 (6 bases). The source is an adult in good health. The source was peripheral blood, collected on day 0 of MenACWY control vaccination. The CDR3 loop reads CASSFPGTQETQYF. The CDR3 nucleotides are TGTGCCAGCAGCTTTCCCGGGACACAAGAGACCCAGTACTTC.